This TCR beta chain derives from a study of T cells after yellow fever vaccination. This clonotype was detected ten times or more. TCRdb ran MiXCR on the 5' RACE reads and lists one entry per CDR3 protein. Seen here are about 400,000 distinct CDR3 sequences, 9.5% to 13% observed once, and the top ten hold 18%. The germline V gene has CDR1 SGHNT and CDR2 YYREEE (reference sequence). The length of the CDR3 is 14 residues. Germline trimming cut 4 bases from V and 7 bases from J; bases unmatched to any gene: 4. Sample: PBMCs, taken on the day of the first yellow fever vaccination. The rearrangement joins TRBV5-4 to TRBJ1-4; 10 bases fit TRBD1. The clonotype was recovered from a man between 18 and 35 years old who received the YFV17D yellow fever vaccine. The CDR3 reads CASSRQGATEKLFF. The CDR3 DNA is TGTGCCAGCAGCAGACAGGGGGCGACTGAAAAACTGTTTTTT.